These 6 T cell receptor beta chains originate from one sample sequenced in a study of vaccination effects on CD4 cells after COVID-19. Their cognate antigens are unknown. Within the ViraFEST assay, antigen-specific CD4+ T cells underwent expansion with viral peptide pools prior to sequencing. Researchers isolated CD4+ T cells once ten to eleven days of culture had elapsed. Each vaccine recipient was nucleocapsid antibody negative and had no prior SARS-CoV-2 infection. The data were produced by immunoSEQ multiplex PCR, yet TCRdb's version contains in-frame clones alone and is incomplete. This sample has fewer than 30,000 clones, with 65% to 75% found just once. The specimen was CD4+ T cells from PBMCs cultured with SARS-CoV-2 spike peptides, collected before COVID-19 vaccination. The receptors were sampled from a human donor who received a COVID-19 vaccine.

This chain links TRBV12-3 or TRBV12-4 with TRBJ1-1; D uncertain. V was cut by 2 bases and J by 6 bases, with 7 bases left in between. The CDR3 spans 12 residues. DNA of the CDR3: TGTGCCAGCAGTTTATGGCTGTCTGAAGCTTTCTTT. Translation gives CASSLWLSEAFF.

V usage is TRBV7-2 and J usage is TRBJ2-5; unclear D gene. Per germline, CDR1 SGHTA and CDR2 FQGNSA. V lost 5 bases, J lost 5 bases, and 9 bases lay in between. The CDR3 spans 12 residues. As DNA, the CDR3 is TGTGCCAGCAGCCCCGCGAGGGAGACCCAGTACTTC. Residues: CASSPARETQYF.

This clone appeared a single time. The chain carries TRBV6-6 and TRBJ2-5; no clear D. V lost 5 bases, J lost 3 bases, and 7 bases lay in between. Germline V CDR1 and CDR2: MNHNY, SVGAGI (reference sequence). The CDR3 totals 12 residues. The DNA for the CDR3 is TGTGCCAGCAGTCCACCCGAAGAGACCCAGTACTTC. Translating gives CASSPPEETQYF.

The chain has TRBV19 and TRBJ1-5, with a possible D match to TRBD1 (5 bases). CDR3 length: 15 residues. Germline CDR1 and CDR2: LNHDA and SQIVND (reference sequence). V lost 3 bases to trimming and J lost 2 bases, with 11 bases between them. The CDR3 spells CASSMGGVGNQPQHF. The CDR3, as DNA: TGTGCCAGTAGTATGGGAGGGGTGGGCAATCAGCCCCAGCATTTT.

This clone was seen a single time. The chain couples TRBV6-5 to TRBJ2-7; TRBD2 is a possible D gene (5 bases). The CDR3 has 14 residues. The germline V and J ends were trimmed by 6 bases and 1 base, with 13 bases remaining between them. Germline assignment: CDR1 MNHEY and CDR2 SVGAGI. The CDR3 here is CASSRIASSYEQYF. CDR3 coding DNA: TGTGCCAGCAGCCGAATAGCGTCATCCTACGAGCAGTACTTC.

The genes are TRBV2 and TRBJ1-1; D uncertain. Trimming cost V 7 bases and J 4 bases, with 10 bases left between them. Germline CDR1 and CDR2: SNHLY and FYNNEI. The CDR3 consists of 12 residues. Written as DNA, the CDR3 is TGTGCCAGCATCAGATTGAGCACTGAAGCTTTCTTT. Its protein product is CASIRLSTEAFF.